This T cell receptor (beta chain) was documented in a study of cytomegalovirus exposure and HLA in healthy donors. Both 60 Vbeta primers and 13 Jbeta primers went into the PCR. Sequencing was performed with immunoSEQ multiplex PCR; in TCRdb, only in-frame clones are kept and a portion is missing. The repertoire includes tens of thousands of clones, around 75% of them detected once, and 7.4% sits in the top ten. Study conclusions and caveats: Common viral pathogens were later found to be apparently linked to several of the most significant clusters. A later analysis linked 15,000 to 20,000 TCR beta sequences to HLA alleles at 0.05 false discovery rate. With later analysis, a missense DCLRE1C variant became linked to TCR beta V- and J-gene trimming.

This clone has just a few counts. The antigen remains unidentified. CDR1 and CDR2 (germline): MNHNS, SASEGT. The CDR3 is 15 residues long. V lost 3 bases, J lost 7 bases, and 6 bases stayed unmatched. Sample: PBMCs. The rearrangement links TRBV6-1 to TRBJ1-6; 7 positions agree with TRBD1. The source is a woman in her 30s in good health and CMV-seropositive. CDR3 region: CASSDVTGMNSPLHF. The CDR3 coding sequence is TGTGCCAGCAGTGACGTGACAGGGATGAATTCACCCCTCCACTTT.